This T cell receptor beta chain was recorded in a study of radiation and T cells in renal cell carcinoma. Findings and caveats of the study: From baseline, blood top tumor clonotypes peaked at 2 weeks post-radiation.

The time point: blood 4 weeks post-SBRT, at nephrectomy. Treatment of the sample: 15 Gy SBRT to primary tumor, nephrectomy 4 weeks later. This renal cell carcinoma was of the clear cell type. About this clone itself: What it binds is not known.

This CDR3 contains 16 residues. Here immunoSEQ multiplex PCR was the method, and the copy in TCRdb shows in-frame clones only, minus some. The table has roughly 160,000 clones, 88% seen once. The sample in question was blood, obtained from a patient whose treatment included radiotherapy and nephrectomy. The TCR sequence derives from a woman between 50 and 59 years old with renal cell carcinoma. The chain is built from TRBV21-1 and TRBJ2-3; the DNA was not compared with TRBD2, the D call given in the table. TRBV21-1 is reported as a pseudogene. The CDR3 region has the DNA TGTGCCAGCAGCCATGTAACCCAGGGAGGGACAGATACGCAGTATTTT. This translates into CASSHVTQGGTDTQYF.